This is a list of T cell receptor beta chains from one sample in a study of OX40 agonist ivuxolimab in advanced cancers. Some clones are missing from TCRdb's copy, which holds only in-frame ones; the method was immunoSEQ multiplex PCR. The repertoire consists of around 37,000 clones, with roughly 81% occurring once and the leading ten covering about 18%. The material was CD4+ or CD8+ T cells sorted from blood, obtained in a trial of the OX40 agonist ivuxolimab. The receptors derive from an adult with an advanced solid tumor such as melanoma, head and neck, liver or kidney cancer. Both conserved end residues are part of each CDR3. D genes are given only for firm matches. Size tells how often a clone was seen (once, few, many) or the class of an expanded clone, and some rows leave it out.

J gene: TRBJ2-3; V gene: TRBV9; clone size: .; D gene: TRBD1; CDR3 protein: CASSVEDRVADTQYF; CDR3 DNA: TGTGCCAGCAGCGTAGAGGACAGGGTGGCAGATACGCAGTATTTT
J gene: TRBJ1-2; V gene: TRBV14; clone size: .; D gene: TRBD1; CDR3 protein: CASSQTLTGGYTF; CDR3 DNA: TGTGCCAGCAGCCAAACCCTGACAGGGGGCTACACCTTC
J gene: TRBJ2-7; V gene: TRBV5-1; clone size: .; D gene: TRBD1; CDR3 protein: CASSLVYRGRGEQYF; CDR3 DNA: TGCGCCAGCAGCTTGGTGTATAGGGGGCGTGGCGAGCAGTACTTC
J gene: TRBJ2-2; V gene: TRBV7-2; clone size: .; D gene: .; CDR3 protein: CASSITRTGELFF; CDR3 DNA: TGTGCCAGCAGCATCACTCGGACCGGGGAGCTGTTTTTT
J gene: TRBJ2-1; V gene: TRBV7-3; clone size: .; D gene: .; CDR3 protein: CASSLTLGHPYNEQFF; CDR3 DNA: TGTGCCAGCAGCTTAACGTTGGGACATCCCTACAATGAGCAGTTCTTC
J gene: TRBJ1-2; V gene: TRBV2; clone size: .; D gene: .; CDR3 protein: CASKGQANYGYTF; CDR3 DNA: TGTGCCAGCAAAGGGCAAGCCAACTATGGCTACACCTTC
J gene: TRBJ2-1; V gene: TRBV2; clone size: .; D gene: TRBD1; CDR3 protein: CASSDGTGEDNEQFF; CDR3 DNA: TGTGCCAGCAGTGATGGGACAGGGGAGGACAATGAGCAGTTCTTC
J gene: TRBJ1-5; V gene: TRBV19; clone size: .; D gene: TRBD1; CDR3 protein: CASIRQGAAIQPQHF; CDR3 DNA: TGTGCCAGTATCCGACAGGGGGCGGCGATCCAGCCCCAGCATTTT
J gene: TRBJ1-2; V gene: TRBV4-3; clone size: .; D gene: .; CDR3 protein: CASSATGQGGYGYTF; CDR3 DNA: TGCGCCAGCAGCGCTACCGGGCAGGGAGGATATGGCTACACCTTC
J gene: TRBJ2-3; V gene: TRBV29-1; clone size: .; D gene: TRBD2; CDR3 protein: CSGSGTTLSTDTQYF; CDR3 DNA: TGCAGCGGATCGGGGACTACACTAAGCACAGATACGCAGTATTTT
J gene: TRBJ2-1; V gene: TRBV19; clone size: .; D gene: TRBD2; CDR3 protein: CASSTTSGEYNEQFF; CDR3 DNA: TGTGCCAGTAGCACAACTAGCGGGGAGTACAATGAGCAGTTCTTC
J gene: TRBJ2-7; V gene: TRBV30; clone size: .; D gene: .; CDR3 protein: CAWSRSSYEQYF; CDR3 DNA: TGTGCCTGGAGTCGAAGTAGCTACGAGCAGTACTTC
J gene: TRBJ1-5; V gene: TRBV28; clone size: .; D gene: .; CDR3 protein: CASSLAPAQPQHF; CDR3 DNA: TGTGCCAGCAGTTTGGCTCCAGCTCAGCCCCAGCATTTT
J gene: TRBJ2-2; V gene: TRBV6-1; clone size: .; D gene: TRBD1; CDR3 protein: CASSEDIRQGRIGELFF; CDR3 DNA: TGTGCCAGCAGTGAGGACATCCGACAGGGGCGGATCGGGGAGCTGTTTTTT
J gene: TRBJ1-4; V gene: TRBV2; clone size: .; D gene: .; CDR3 protein: CASSVERNEKLFF; CDR3 DNA: TGTGCCAGCAGTGTGGAACGGAATGAAAAACTGTTTTTT
J gene: TRBJ1-2; V gene: TRBV29-1; clone size: .; D gene: .; CDR3 protein: CSVGPLNGYTF; CDR3 DNA: TGCAGCGTTGGACCGTTGAATGGCTACACCTTC
J gene: TRBJ2-2; V gene: TRBV7-9; clone size: .; D gene: .; CDR3 protein: CASSFGGPNTGELFF; CDR3 DNA: TGTGCCAGCAGCTTTGGGGGCCCGAACACCGGGGAGCTGTTTTTT
J gene: TRBJ1-5; V gene: TRBV19; clone size: .; D gene: .; CDR3 protein: CASRRGSAFEYQPQHF; CDR3 DNA: TGTGCCAGCCGAAGGGGGTCAGCTTTTGAATACCAGCCCCAGCATTTT
J gene: TRBJ1-4; V gene: TRBV2; clone size: .; D gene: TRBD1; CDR3 protein: CASRSGTGNEKLFF; CDR3 DNA: TGTGCCAGCAGGTCCGGGACAGGGAATGAAAAACTGTTTTTT
J gene: TRBJ1-6; V gene: TRBV28; clone size: .; D gene: .; CDR3 protein: CASSTPGSSTYNSPLHF; CDR3 DNA: TGTGCCAGCTCAACCCCAGGCTCCTCCACTTATAATTCACCCCTCCACTTT
J gene: TRBJ2-3; V gene: TRBV28; clone size: once; D gene: TRBD2; CDR3 protein: CASSLTSGSSDTQYF; CDR3 DNA: TGTGCCAGCAGCCTGACTAGCGGGAGTTCTGATACGCAGTATTTT
J gene: TRBJ2-7; V gene: TRBV9; clone size: .; D gene: .; CDR3 protein: CASSVAGETTYEQYF; CDR3 DNA: TGTGCCAGCAGCGTAGCAGGGGAGACCACCTACGAGCAGTACTTC
J gene: TRBJ2-5; V gene: TRBV11-2; clone size: .; D gene: .; CDR3 protein: CASSLDGGGFLETQYF; CDR3 DNA: TGTGCCAGCAGCTTAGACGGTGGGGGGTTTTTGGAGACCCAGTACTTC
J gene: TRBJ1-4; V gene: TRBV6-1; clone size: .; D gene: TRBD1; CDR3 protein: CASADPARTGEKLFF; CDR3 DNA: TGTGCCAGCGCTGATCCCGCAAGGACAGGTGAAAAACTGTTTTTT
J gene: TRBJ1-3; V gene: TRBV18; clone size: .; D gene: .; CDR3 protein: CASSPKDREGNTIYF; CDR3 DNA: TGTGCCAGCTCACCTAAGGACAGAGAGGGAAACACCATATATTTT
J gene: TRBJ2-7; V gene: TRBV10-3; clone size: .; D gene: .; CDR3 protein: CAISEGGGDSYEQYF; CDR3 DNA: TGTGCCATCAGTGAGGGCGGGGGCGACTCCTACGAGCAGTACTTC
J gene: TRBJ2-1; V gene: TRBV27; clone size: .; D gene: TRBD2; CDR3 protein: CASRQRLAGHDEQFF; CDR3 DNA: TGTGCCAGCAGACAACGGCTAGCGGGGCACGATGAGCAGTTCTTC
J gene: TRBJ2-1; V gene: TRBV18; clone size: .; D gene: .; CDR3 protein: CASSPIQGRNNEQFF; CDR3 DNA: TGTGCCAGCTCACCTATACAGGGCCGTAACAATGAGCAGTTCTTC